This entry concerns a single T cell receptor beta chain. Its specificity is not known. This CDR3 contains 13 residues. Trimming pared 4 bases from V and 1 base from J, leaving 6 bases between. CDR1 and CDR2 from the germline V gene are MRHNA and SNTAGT. The sample belongs to a study of cytomegalovirus exposure and HLA in healthy donors. Overall study context: The same platform used for the approximately 670 first-cohort repertoires was also used for the 95 to 150 validation repertoires, as a later analysis reported.

Data came from immunoSEQ multiplex PCR; TCRdb stores just in-frame clones and leaves some out. The repertoire holds 100,000 to 150,000 clones, around 86% seen once, with 1.5% to 2.5% in the top ten. Findings of the study overall: Researchers counted around 170 TCR beta chains as cytomegalovirus-associated. In vitro testing confirmed a few CMV-associated chains as specific for CMV antigens.

The V and J genes are TRBV6-4 and TRBJ2-3; possibly TRBD2 for D (6 bases). The sequenced sample was PBMCs. The sequence was obtained from a woman between 18 and 29 years old in good health and CMV-seronegative. CDR3 loop: CASSASGTDTQYF. As DNA, the CDR3 is TGTGCCAGCAGTGCTAGCGGCACAGATACGCAGTATTTT.